This TCR beta chain stems from a study of cytomegalovirus exposure and HLA in healthy donors. Germline assignment: CDR1 ENHRY and CDR2 SYGVKD. The CDR3 contains 17 residues. The J segment lost 3 bases and the V segment lost 0 bases, leaving 3 bases of the junction unmatched. The PCR had 60 Vbeta and 13 Jbeta primers. The protocol was immunoSEQ multiplex PCR, while the TCRdb copy is restricted to in-frame clones and leaves out a portion. The data hold roughly 150,000 clones, with approximately 81% observed a single time. This clone was counted once. The material sequenced was PBMCs. The V gene is TRBV10-3, the J gene TRBJ1-5; 12 bases agree with TRBD1. This receptor was taken from a man between 25 and 39 years old in good health and CMV-seropositive. The CDR3 spells CAISESRDRGLNQPQHF. DNA of the CDR3: TGTGCCATCAGTGAGTCCAGGGACAGGGGGCTCAATCAGCCCCAGCATTTT.